This T cell receptor (beta chain) was retrieved from a study of identical twins. Notes on the study in general: Whereas memory repertoires showed no such difference, abundant cord blood beta clonotypes carried fewer insertions. Analyses based on zero insertions could be partly confounded by invariant MAIT and iNKT cells.

As to this clonotype: Antigen specificity is unknown. Being one base from a much bigger clone, this may be a read error.

V trimming: 5 bases; J trimming: 6 bases; junction bases outside the gene matches: 5. The CDR3 contains 14 residues. The V gene's germline CDR1 is SGHTA and CDR2 FQGNSA. One entry per CDR3 protein, called by TCRdb with MiXCR from the 5' RACE reads. Found here are 400,000 to 500,000 distinct CDR3 sequences, roughly 20% of them singletons; the top ten hold about 12%. The rearrangement links TRBV7-2 to TRBJ2-1, with 9 nucleotides matching TRBD2. This receptor was taken from a man aged 45-65 years in good health. The specimen was naive T cells sorted from blood. The DNA for the CDR3 is TGTGCCAGCAGCATACCGGGACTAGCCAATGAGCAGTTCTTC. Protein: CASSIPGLANEQFF.